A selection of T cell receptor beta chains follows, all from one sample in a study of Ad26.COV2.S vaccination and SARS-CoV-2 variants. The repertoire was sequenced with immunoSEQ multiplex PCR; TCRdb's copy has only in-frame clones and lacks some. The data hold roughly 380,000 clones, with roughly 84% observed a single time. Sequenced material: peripheral blood, taken in a trial of Ad26.COV2.S vaccine versus placebo. These receptors all stem from a person aged 18-65 years who received the Ad26.COV2.S COVID-19 vaccine or a placebo. The CDR3 runs from the conserved cysteine through the conserved F or W. A D gene is named only where the DNA matches it firmly. Clone size is given for some rows only: seen once, a few or many times, or a class if the clone is expanded.

J: TRBJ2-1
V: TRBV7-3
size: -
D: TRBD2
CDR3: CASSLTLAGGQFNEQFF
DNA: TGTGCCAGCAGCTTAACCCTAGCGGGGGGGCAATTCAATGAGCAGTTCTTC

J: TRBJ1-5
V: TRBV6-5
size: -
D: -
CDR3: CASSYSRQAGNQPQHF
DNA: TGTGCCAGCAGTTACTCCCGACAGGCTGGCAATCAGCCCCAGCATTTT

J: TRBJ2-2
V: TRBV9
size: -
D: -
CDR3: CASSPQTGANTGELFF
DNA: TGTGCCAGCAGCCCCCAGACAGGCGCGAACACCGGGGAGCTGTTTTTT

J: TRBJ2-1
V: TRBV24-1
size: once
D: TRBD2
CDR3: CATSDFASGGPQFF
DNA: TGTGCCACCAGTGATTTTGCTAGCGGGGGGCCTCAGTTCTTC

J: TRBJ1-4
V: TRBV3-1/TRBV3-2
size: few
D: -
CDR3: CASSQGGRGEKLFF
DNA: TGTGCCAGCAGCCAAGGGGGACGGGGTGAAAAACTGTTTTTT

J: TRBJ1-1
V: TRBV2
size: many
D: -
CDR3: CASSVGEAFF
DNA: TGTGCCAGCAGTGTAGGGGAAGCTTTCTTT

J: TRBJ1-5
V: TRBV7-2
size: -
D: -
CDR3: CASSADSYNQPQHF
DNA: TGTGCCAGCAGCGCGGACAGCTACAATCAGCCCCAGCATTTT

J: TRBJ2-5
V: TRBV9
size: -
D: -
CDR3: CASSVAGQETQYF
DNA: TGTGCCAGCAGCGTAGCGGGCCAAGAGACCCAGTACTTC

J: TRBJ2-4
V: TRBV6-2/TRBV6-3
size: -
D: -
CDR3: CASSATRADLAKNIQYF
DNA: TGTGCCAGCAGCGCCACTCGGGCGGACCTAGCCAAAAACATTCAGTACTTC

J: TRBJ1-5
V: TRBV30
size: -
D: -
CDR3: CAWSGQSNQPQHF
DNA: TGTGCCTGGAGTGGACAGAGCAATCAGCCCCAGCATTTT

J: TRBJ2-3
V: TRBV7-3
size: -
D: -
CDR3: CASSSSGATDTQYF
DNA: TGTGCCAGCAGCTCCTCGGGGGCGACAGATACGCAGTATTTT

J: TRBJ1-2
V: TRBV10-3
size: -
D: TRBD1
CDR3: CAIGTGDGYTF
DNA: TGTGCCATCGGGACAGGGGATGGCTACACCTTC

J: TRBJ2-5
V: TRBV27
size: once
D: TRBD1
CDR3: CASSATGGWGETQYF
DNA: TGTGCCAGCAGTGCGACAGGGGGCTGGGGAGAGACCCAGTACTTC

J: TRBJ2-2
V: TRBV11-3
size: -
D: TRBD1
CDR3: CASSPNRGDGELFF
DNA: TGTGCCAGCAGCCCAAACAGGGGGGACGGGGAGCTGTTTTTT

J: TRBJ2-1
V: TRBV7-9
size: once
D: -
CDR3: CASSLLGESYNEQFF
DNA: TGTGCCAGCAGCTTATTGGGGGAGTCCTACAATGAGCAGTTCTTC

J: TRBJ1-1
V: TRBV7-6
size: once
D: TRBD1
CDR3: CASSRRDRVTEAFF
DNA: TGTGCCAGCAGCCGCCGGGACAGGGTGACTGAAGCTTTCTTT

J: TRBJ2-1
V: TRBV25-1
size: -
D: TRBD2
CDR3: CASSQLAGMSYNEQFF
DNA: TGTGCCAGCAGTCAACTAGCGGGGATGTCCTACAATGAGCAGTTCTTC

J: TRBJ2-3
V: TRBV5-4
size: -
D: -
CDR3: CASSPTTASPTDTQYF
DNA: TGTGCCAGCAGCCCGACCACAGCAAGTCCCACAGATACGCAGTATTTT

J: TRBJ2-1
V: TRBV12-3/TRBV12-4
size: -
D: -
CDR3: CASRQRANEQFF
DNA: TGTGCCAGCAGACAACGTGCCAATGAGCAGTTCTTC

J: TRBJ2-2
V: TRBV6-5
size: -
D: -
CDR3: CASSLGGAGELFF
DNA: TGTGCCAGCAGTTTGGGCGGGGCCGGGGAGCTGTTTTTT

J: TRBJ2-5
V: TRBV9
size: -
D: -
CDR3: CASSVDTRYQETQYF
DNA: TGTGCCAGCAGCGTAGACACCCGGTACCAAGAGACCCAGTACTTC

J: TRBJ2-1
V: TRBV7-3
size: -
D: TRBD2
CDR3: CASSAGERGPHNEQFF
DNA: TGTGCCAGCAGCGCGGGGGAGCGGGGGCCCCACAATGAGCAGTTCTTC

J: TRBJ2-5
V: TRBV2
size: -
D: TRBD1
CDR3: CASSTMGQKTQETQYF
DNA: TGTGCCAGCAGCACTATGGGACAGAAGACCCAAGAGACCCAGTACTTC

J: TRBJ2-5
V: TRBV11-3
size: -
D: TRBD1
CDR3: CASSATGDQETQYF
DNA: TGTGCCAGCAGCGCGACAGGGGACCAAGAGACCCAGTACTTC

J: TRBJ1-6
V: TRBV9
size: -
D: -
CDR3: CASSVGSSDSPLHF
DNA: TGTGCCAGCAGCGTAGGGTCTTCAGATTCACCCCTCCACTTT

J: TRBJ2-1
V: TRBV7-3
size: -
D: -
CDR3: CASSLGQFNEQFF
DNA: TGTGCCAGCAGCTTAGGGCAGTTCAATGAGCAGTTCTTC

J: TRBJ2-1
V: TRBV4-1
size: once
D: -
CDR3: CASSQQGPSSYNEQFF
DNA: TGCGCCAGCAGCCAACAGGGGCCAAGCTCCTACAATGAGCAGTTCTTC

J: TRBJ2-7
V: TRBV11-2
size: -
D: -
CDR3: CASSLDQRRVYEQYF
DNA: TGTGCCAGCAGCTTAGATCAAAGGCGGGTCTACGAGCAGTACTTC

J: TRBJ1-1
V: TRBV3-1/TRBV3-2
size: -
D: -
CDR3: CASSQDRGRAFF
DNA: TGTGCCAGCAGCCAAGACAGGGGACGTGCTTTCTTT

J: TRBJ2-7
V: TRBV29-1
size: once
D: -
CDR3: CSVEGGTEVPYEQYF
DNA: TGCAGCGTTGAAGGGGGGACGGAGGTCCCCTACGAGCAGTACTTC

J: TRBJ2-3
V: TRBV7-2
size: -
D: TRBD2
CDR3: CASTLPSGGAADTQYF
DNA: TGTGCCAGCACCCTTCCTAGCGGGGGGGCAGCAGATACGCAGTATTTT

J: TRBJ1-2
V: TRBV5-6
size: once
D: -
CDR3: CASSLGPRAGYGYTF
DNA: TGTGCCAGCAGCTTGGGACCCAGGGCTGGCTATGGCTACACCTTC

J: TRBJ1-5
V: TRBV6-6
size: -
D: -
CDR3: CASGDQPQHF
DNA: TGTGCCAGCGGGGATCAGCCCCAGCATTTT

J: TRBJ2-2
V: TRBV7-9
size: -
D: -
CDR3: CASSSHTGWAGELFF
DNA: TGTGCCAGCAGCTCGCACACTGGGTGGGCCGGGGAGCTGTTTTTT

J: TRBJ1-6
V: TRBV27
size: -
D: -
CDR3: CASSPGQPHRPLHF
DNA: TGTGCCAGCAGCCCCGGACAGCCGCACCGGCCCCTCCACTTT

J: TRBJ2-2
V: TRBV5-4
size: -
D: -
CDR3: CASSPPENTGELFF
DNA: TGTGCCAGCAGCCCCCCAGAGAACACCGGGGAGCTGTTTTTT

J: TRBJ1-1
V: TRBV19
size: -
D: -
CDR3: CASSIGVNTEAFF
DNA: TGTGCCAGTAGTATTGGAGTGAACACTGAAGCTTTCTTT

J: TRBJ1-2
V: TRBV19
size: -
D: -
CDR3: CASNGEGVNYGYTF
DNA: TGTGCCAGTAATGGCGAAGGAGTAAACTATGGCTACACCTTC

J: TRBJ1-4
V: TRBV30
size: once
D: TRBD1
CDR3: CAWSSRDRLNEKLFF
DNA: TGTGCCTGGAGCTCTAGGGACAGACTAAATGAAAAACTGTTTTTT

J: TRBJ1-1
V: TRBV20-1
size: -
D: -
CDR3: CSAVPTEAFF
DNA: TGCAGTGCGGTTCCCACTGAAGCTTTCTTT

J: TRBJ1-2
V: TRBV2
size: -
D: -
CDR3: CASNDLGYGYTF
DNA: TGTGCCAGCAACGACCTGGGCTATGGCTACACCTTC

J: TRBJ2-7
V: TRBV6-6
size: -
D: -
CDR3: CASKETAEQYF
DNA: TGTGCCAGCAAAGAGACGGCCGAGCAGTACTTC

J: TRBJ1-2
V: TRBV7-8
size: -
D: TRBD1
CDR3: CASSLARSGQNNYGYTF
DNA: TGTGCCAGCAGCTTAGCGAGGTCGGGACAGAACAACTATGGCTACACCTTC

J: TRBJ1-6
V: TRBV30
size: -
D: -
CDR3: CAWKRLHF
DNA: TGTGCCTGGAAGCGTCTCCACTTT